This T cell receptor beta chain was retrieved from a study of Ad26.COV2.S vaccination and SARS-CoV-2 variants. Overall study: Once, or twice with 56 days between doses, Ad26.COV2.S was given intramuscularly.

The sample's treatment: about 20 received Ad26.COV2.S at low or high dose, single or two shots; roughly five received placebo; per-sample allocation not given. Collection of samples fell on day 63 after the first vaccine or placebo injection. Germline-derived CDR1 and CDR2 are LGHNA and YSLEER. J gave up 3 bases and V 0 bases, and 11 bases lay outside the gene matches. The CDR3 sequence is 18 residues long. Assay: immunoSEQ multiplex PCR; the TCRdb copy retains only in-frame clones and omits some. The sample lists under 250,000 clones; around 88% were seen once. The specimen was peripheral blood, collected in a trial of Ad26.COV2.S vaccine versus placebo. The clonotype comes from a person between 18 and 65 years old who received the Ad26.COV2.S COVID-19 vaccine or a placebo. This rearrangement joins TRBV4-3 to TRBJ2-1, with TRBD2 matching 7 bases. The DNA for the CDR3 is TGCGCCAGCAGCCAAGAAGGGCCGACTAGCTTGGGCTACAATGAGCAGTTCTTC. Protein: CASSQEGPTSLGYNEQFF.